This is a list of T cell receptor beta chains from one sample in a study of CD8 T cells in ankylosing spondylitis. One entry per CDR3 protein, called by TCRdb with MiXCR from the 5' RACE reads. The sample yields about 250,000 distinct CDR3 sequences, 15% to 20% seen once. The specimen was blood, either unsorted or a sorted T cell fraction (not recorded which). All receptors derive from a male donor with ankylosing spondylitis or in good health (not recorded which). The CDR3 runs from the conserved cysteine through the conserved F or W. Each record gives: D gene, J gene, V gene, clone size, CDR3 length, CDR3 DNA, CDR3 protein. D genes are given only for firm matches. The listing skips clone size in some rows; elsewhere it reads once, few, many or a size class.

TRBD2 TRBJ2-5 TRBV6-5 . 14 TGTGCCAGCAGTTACTCTGCGGGGCTAGCGGCCCAGTACTTC CASSYSAGLAAQYF
. TRBJ1-4 TRBV6-5 . 15 TGTGCCAGCAGTTACGGCCTGGGTCCCAATGAAAAACTGTTTTTT CASSYGLGPNEKLFF
TRBD2 TRBJ2-7 TRBV20-1 . 13 TGCAGTGCTAGGTATCCTAGCGGTTACGAGCAGTACTTC CSARYPSGYEQYF
TRBD2 TRBJ2-7 TRBV4-1 many 15 TGCGCCAGCAGCCAGGGGAGGGCGGGAGGCCACGAGCAGTACTTC CASSQGRAGGHEQYF
. TRBJ2-7 TRBV29-1 . 13 TGCAGCGTTTACGGGGACCCAGCCTACGAGCAGTACTTC CSVYGDPAYEQYF
TRBD2 TRBJ2-1 TRBV7-7 . 16 TGTGCTAGCAGCTTTGGGGCGGGAGGGCCTCTCGATGAGCAGTTCTTC CASSFGAGGPLDEQFF
TRBD1 TRBJ2-1 TRBV12-3/TRBV12-4 . 15 TGTGCCAGCATTACCGGGGGACAGGATTACAATGAGCAGTTCTTC CASITGGQDYNEQFF
. TRBJ2-2 TRBV27 few 12 TGTGCCAGCAGTTTGGCGGCCGGGGAGCTGTTTTTT CASSLAAGELFF
TRBD1 TRBJ1-1 TRBV20-1 few 14 TGCAGTGCTAGTGGAGACAGGGAATGGGCTGAAGCTTTCTTT CSASGDREWAEAFF
. TRBJ2-7 TRBV20-1 few 13 TGCAGTGCTAGAGACCCTCTAAGAGTCGAGCAGTACTTC CSARDPLRVEQYF
. TRBJ2-2 TRBV29-1 few 14 TGCAGCGTTGTTTGGTATGGCGGGATCGGGGAGCTGTTTTTT CSVVWYGGIGELFF
TRBD2 TRBJ2-7 TRBV4-1 many 16 TGCGCCAGCAGCCAAGATCCCCTAGCGGGAGTGGGTGAGCAGTACTTC CASSQDPLAGVGEQYF
TRBD2 TRBJ2-3 TRBV7-9 . 16 TGTGCCAGCAGCCCCACGGGGCGGGAGGGCACAGATACGCAGTATTTT CASSPTGREGTDTQYF
TRBD2 TRBJ2-3 TRBV7-2 few 17 TGTGCCAGCAGCGCCCCTTCTAGCGGCAGCCATACAGATACGCAGTATTTT CASSAPSSGSHTDTQYF
. TRBJ2-3 TRBV25-1 few 15 TGTGCCAGCAGTGATCAGGGGCTCAGCACAGATACGCAGTATTTT CASSDQGLSTDTQYF
TRBD2 TRBJ2-5 TRBV4-1 few 15 TGCGCCAGCCGCCTTAGCGGGAGGGGGGAAGAGACCCAGTACTTC CASRLSGRGEETQYF
TRBD2 TRBJ2-7 TRBV4-1 many 14 TGCGCCAGCAGCCAAGAGCCGGGGGGTTACGAGCAGTACTTC CASSQEPGGYEQYF
TRBD2 TRBJ2-1 TRBV20-1 . 17 TGCAGTGCTAGAACTCCACTGGCGGGAGGGCCTTGGAATGAGCAGTTCTTC CSARTPLAGGPWNEQFF
TRBD1 TRBJ2-1 TRBV7-2 . 14 TGTGCCAGCAGCCCATTGACAGGGAAGGATGAGCAGTTCTTC CASSPLTGKDEQFF
TRBD2 TRBJ2-1 TRBV7-2 many 17 TGTGCCAGCAGCTTACTTCTAGCGGGAGGTGGGTACAATGAGCAGTTCTTC CASSLLLAGGGYNEQFF
TRBD1 TRBJ2-2 TRBV29-1 . 18 TGCAGCGTTGAAGAGGGGAACAGGGGAGTCACGAACACCGGGGAGCTGTTTTTT CSVEEGNRGVTNTGELFF
. TRBJ2-1 TRBV19 few 12 TGTGCCATAAGAACGAGAGGCAATGAGCAGTTCTTC CAIRTRGNEQFF
. TRBJ2-5 TRBV10-3 . 13 TGTGCCACCGGCGGGAAGAGGGAAGAGACCCAGTACTTC CATGGKREETQYF
TRBD2 TRBJ2-7 TRBV29-1 . 15 TGCAGCGTTGAAGAATCTCTAGCGGGAGGGCCCGAGCAGTACTTC CSVEESLAGGPEQYF
. TRBJ2-1 TRBV29-1 many 12 TGCAGCGCTATTCCCTCCTACAATGAGCAGTTCTTC CSAIPSYNEQFF
TRBD1 TRBJ2-5 TRBV5-6 . 18 TGTGCCAGCAGCTCAACCGGTTGGGACAGGGGGCCCCAAGAGACCCAGTACTTC CASSSTGWDRGPQETQYF
. TRBJ1-4 TRBV20-1 . 13 TGCAGTGCCCTAGATTGGGCCGATGAAAAACTGTTTTTT CSALDWADEKLFF
TRBD1 TRBJ2-5 TRBV10-3 . 15 TGTGCCATCAGTGAGGGACAGGGAGGTGGAGAGACCCAGTACTTC CAISEGQGGGETQYF
. TRBJ2-7 TRBV11-2 few 13 TGTGCCAGCAGCTTGAGTCTAGCTGCCGAGCAGTACTTC CASSLSLAAEQYF
. TRBJ1-1 TRBV4-1 many 14 TGCGCCAGCAGCCAAGATCCGAGCTATGGGCCACGGGGCTTT CASSQDPSYGPRGF
. TRBJ2-7 TRBV27 many 15 TGTGCCAGCGCGGACTATCGCAGCCCTACCTACGAGCAGTACTTC CASADYRSPTYEQYF
. TRBJ2-5 TRBV7-9 . 10 TGTGCCAGCAGCGGATTTGACCAGTACTTC CASSGFDQYF
. TRBJ1-1 TRBV20-1 . 15 TGCAGTGCTAGAATCTCGGGACAAACTAACACTGAAGCTTTCTTT CSARISGQTNTEAFF
TRBD1 TRBJ2-1 TRBV19 . 14 TGTGCCAGTAGTCTGGACAGGGAGTACAATGAGCAGTTCTTC CASSLDREYNEQFF
. TRBJ2-5 TRBV12-3/TRBV12-4 . 14 TGTGCCAGCAGTTTGAGGAGGGGGCAAGAGACCCAGTACTTC CASSLRRGQETQYF
TRBD1 TRBJ2-7 TRBV6-1 . 13 TGTGCCAGCAGACCGGGACAGCCCTACGAGCAGTACTTC CASRPGQPYEQYF
. TRBJ2-5 TRBV24-1 . 14 TGTGCCACCAGTGATGGGACCCCAGGGGAGACCCAGTACTTC CATSDGTPGETQYF
TRBD2 TRBJ2-3 TRBV27 few 19 TGTGCCAGCAGTTTAAACCCCTCAATACTAGCGGGAGGCCCAGATACGCAGTATTTT CASSLNPSILAGGPDTQYF
TRBD2 TRBJ2-2 TRBV12-3/TRBV12-4 . 15 TGTGCCAGCAGTTTTGGGCTAGCGGGGACCGGGGAGCTGTTTTTT CASSFGLAGTGELFF
. TRBJ2-7 TRBV27 . 15 TGTGCCAGCAATCAGGGGTACGGGAGTTTATACGAGCAGTACTTC CASNQGYGSLYEQYF
. TRBJ2-1 TRBV15 . 15 TGTGCCACCAGCGGATCGGGAGCTTCCTACAATGAGCAGTTCTTC CATSGSGASYNEQFF
. TRBJ2-5 TRBV6-5 few 13 TGTGCCAGCAGTTACTCTCCTGGAGAGACCCAGTACTTC CASSYSPGETQYF
. TRBJ2-7 TRBV4-1 many 18 TGCGCCAGCAGCCAACTACCGGGTGAAGCGGGCTCCTCCTACGAGCAGTACTTC CASSQLPGEAGSSYEQYF
. TRBJ2-2 TRBV7-6 few 17 TGTGCCAGCAGCTTGGATCTTATAGCGCCGAACACCGGGGAGCTGTTTTTT CASSLDLIAPNTGELFF
. TRBJ2-7 TRBV15 few 13 TGTGCCACCAGCGGAAATGAGGGTCCCGAGCAGTACTTC CATSGNEGPEQYF
TRBD2 TRBJ2-7 TRBV28 few 16 TGTGCCAGCAGACCAGTGGGACTAGCGGGACTCTACGAGCAGTACTTC CASRPVGLAGLYEQYF
TRBD2 TRBJ2-1 TRBV28 . 15 TGTGCCAGCAGTTTCCCCTGGACTAGCGTAGGTGAGCAGTTCTTC CASSFPWTSVGEQFF
TRBD1 TRBJ2-2 TRBV9 . 16 TGTGCCAGCAGTCATACCGGGACAGCGAACACCGGGGAGCTGTTTTTT CASSHTGTANTGELFF
TRBD2 TRBJ2-1 TRBV29-1 few 11 TGCAGCGTTGAAAGCCGACTAGCGCAGTTCTTC CSVESRLAQFF
TRBD1 TRBJ1-2 TRBV20-1 . 17 TGCAGTGCTAGAGATTGGGAGGACAGGGGGACTAACTATGGCTACACCTTC CSARDWEDRGTNYGYTF
TRBD2 TRBJ2-5 TRBV2 few 18 TGTGCCAGCAGTGAATGGCTAGCGGGAGGCGGGTACCAAGAGACCCAGTACTTC CASSEWLAGGGYQETQYF
. TRBJ2-2 TRBV15 many 14 TGTGCCACCAATGATGGGGTATATACCGGGGAGCTGTTTTTT CATNDGVYTGELFF
. TRBJ2-7 TRBV2 many 12 TGTGCCAGCAGTGTGGGGCCTAGCGAGCAGTACTTC CASSVGPSEQYF
TRBD1 TRBJ2-7 TRBV6-2/TRBV6-3 . 16 TGTGCCAGCAGTTACTCCAGGGGGACAGGGAGCCACGAGCAGTACTTC CASSYSRGTGSHEQYF
TRBD1 TRBJ1-6 TRBV7-3 . 17 TGTGCCAGCAGCTTAACCGCTCAGGGGGCCTCTGATTCACCCCTCCACTTT CASSLTAQGASDSPLHF
. TRBJ2-7 TRBV4-1 few 13 TGCGCCAGCAGCCAGCCGGAATCCTACGAGCAGTACTTC CASSQPESYEQYF
. TRBJ2-3 TRBV12-3/TRBV12-4 few 15 TGTGCCAGCAGTCGTGGCTCGTTTAGCACAGATACGCAGTATTTT CASSRGSFSTDTQYF
. TRBJ2-7 TRBV7-8 few 15 TGTGCCAGCAGCTTAGTGCCTAATTTCCCGTACGAGCAGTACTTC CASSLVPNFPYEQYF